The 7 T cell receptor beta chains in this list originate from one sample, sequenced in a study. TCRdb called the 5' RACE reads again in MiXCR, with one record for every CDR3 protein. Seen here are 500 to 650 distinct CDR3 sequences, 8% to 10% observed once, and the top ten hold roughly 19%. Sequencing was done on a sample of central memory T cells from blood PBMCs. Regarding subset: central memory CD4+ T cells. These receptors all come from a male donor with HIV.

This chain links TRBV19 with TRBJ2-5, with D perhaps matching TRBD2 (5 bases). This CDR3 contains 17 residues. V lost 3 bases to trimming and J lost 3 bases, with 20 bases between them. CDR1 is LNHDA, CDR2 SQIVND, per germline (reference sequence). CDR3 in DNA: TGTGCCAGTAGTATCGGTTGGTGGCTCCGGGATAAAGAGACCCAGTACTTC. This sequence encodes CASSIGWWLRDKETQYF.

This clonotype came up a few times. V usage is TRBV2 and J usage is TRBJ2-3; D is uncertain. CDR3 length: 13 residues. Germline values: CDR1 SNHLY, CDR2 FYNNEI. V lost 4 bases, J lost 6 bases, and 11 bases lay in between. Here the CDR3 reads CASSGSGLDTQYF. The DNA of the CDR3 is TGTGCCAGCAGTGGCTCCGGCTTGGATACGCAGTATTTT. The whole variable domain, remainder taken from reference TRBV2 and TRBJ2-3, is EPEVTQTPSHQVTQMGQEVILRCVPISNHLYFYWYRQILGQKVEFLVSFYNNEISEKSEIFDDQFSVERPDGSNFTLKIRSTKLEDSAMYFCASSGSGLDTQYFGPGTRLTVL.

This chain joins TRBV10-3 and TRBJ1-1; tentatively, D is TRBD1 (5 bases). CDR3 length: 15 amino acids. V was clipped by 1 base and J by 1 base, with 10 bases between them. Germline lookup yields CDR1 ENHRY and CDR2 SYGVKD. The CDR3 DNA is TGTGCCATCAGTGAGTACGGGACCTCGAACACTGAAGCTTTCTTT. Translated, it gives CAISEYGTSNTEAFF.

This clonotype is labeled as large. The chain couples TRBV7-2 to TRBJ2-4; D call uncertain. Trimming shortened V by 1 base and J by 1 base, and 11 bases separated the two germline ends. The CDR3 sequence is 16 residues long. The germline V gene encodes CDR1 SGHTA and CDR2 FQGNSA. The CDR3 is CASSLDVGQAKNIQYF. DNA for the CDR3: TGTGCCAGCAGCTTAGACGTGGGCCAGGCCAAAAACATTCAGTACTTC.

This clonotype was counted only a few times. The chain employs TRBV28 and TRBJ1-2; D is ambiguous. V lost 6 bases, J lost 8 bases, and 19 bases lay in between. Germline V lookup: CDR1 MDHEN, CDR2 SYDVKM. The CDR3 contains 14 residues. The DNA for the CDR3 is TGTGCCAGCAGCCAACGGGTCCGGGTTCGGGGCTACACCTTC. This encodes CASSQRVRVRGYTF.

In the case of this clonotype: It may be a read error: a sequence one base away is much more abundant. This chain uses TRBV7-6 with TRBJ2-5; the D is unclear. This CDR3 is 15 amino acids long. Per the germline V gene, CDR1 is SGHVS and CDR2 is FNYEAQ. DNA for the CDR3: TGTGTCAGCAGCTTACGAAATGCGGTGCTGGAGACCCAGTACTTC. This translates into CVSSLRNAVLETQYF. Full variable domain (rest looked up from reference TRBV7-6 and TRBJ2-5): GAGVSQSPRYKVTKRGQDVALRCDPISGHVSLYWYRQALGQGPEFLTYFNYEAQQDKSGLPNDRFSAERPEGSISTLTIQRTEQRDSAMYRCVSSLRNAVLETQYFGPGTRLLVL.

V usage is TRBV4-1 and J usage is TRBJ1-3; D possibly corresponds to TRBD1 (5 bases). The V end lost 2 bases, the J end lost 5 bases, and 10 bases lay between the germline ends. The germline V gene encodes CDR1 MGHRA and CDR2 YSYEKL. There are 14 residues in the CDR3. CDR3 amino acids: CASSQPGQRNTIYF. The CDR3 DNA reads TGCGCCAGCAGCCAACCTGGACAACGAAACACCATATATTTT.